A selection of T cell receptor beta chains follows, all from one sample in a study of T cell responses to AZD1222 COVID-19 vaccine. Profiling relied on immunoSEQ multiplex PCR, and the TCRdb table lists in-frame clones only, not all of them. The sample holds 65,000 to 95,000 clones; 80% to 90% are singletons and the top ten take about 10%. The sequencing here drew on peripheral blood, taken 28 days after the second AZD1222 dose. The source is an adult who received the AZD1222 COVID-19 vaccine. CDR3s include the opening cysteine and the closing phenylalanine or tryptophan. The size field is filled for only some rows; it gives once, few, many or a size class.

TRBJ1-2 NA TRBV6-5 CASRRGRGQGYTF
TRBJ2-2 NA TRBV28 CASRRGRGNTGELFF
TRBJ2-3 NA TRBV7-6 CASSLKADTQYF
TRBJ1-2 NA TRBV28 CASSLSSDTYGYTF
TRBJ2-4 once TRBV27 CASSLGTGSAGIQYF
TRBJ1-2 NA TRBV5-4 CASSEKGPNMSGYTF
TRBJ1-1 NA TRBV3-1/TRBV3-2 CASSQESGGTEAFF
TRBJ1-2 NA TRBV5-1 CASSFTADRGYTF
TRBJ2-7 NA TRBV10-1 CASSERLSGQQYF
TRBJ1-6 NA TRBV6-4 CASSDSGTGSSPLHF
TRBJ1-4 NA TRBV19 CASTSLDGATNEKLFF
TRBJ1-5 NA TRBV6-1 CASSEMVGGNQPQHF
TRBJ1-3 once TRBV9 CASSVRVGPIYF
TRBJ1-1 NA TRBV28 CASSPGGSLTEAFF
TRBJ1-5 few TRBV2 CASSRSNQPQHF
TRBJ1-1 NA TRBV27 CVSSLVRGGQTEAFF
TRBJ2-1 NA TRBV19 CASSTPGTGGYNEQFF
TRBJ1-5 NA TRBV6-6 CASSYSRQGLGQPQHF
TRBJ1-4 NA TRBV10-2 CASRTGSGEKLFF
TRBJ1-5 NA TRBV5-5 CASSLWADQPQHF
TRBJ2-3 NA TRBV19 CASKGGPVTDTQYF
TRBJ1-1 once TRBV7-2 CASSLVAGATEAFF